The 4 T cell receptor beta chains below were found in one sample sequenced in a study of a mutant IDH1 vaccine in newly diagnosed glioma. Generated by immunoSEQ multiplex PCR, the TCRdb table keeps only in-frame clones and is missing some. This sample has some 60,000 clones; approximately 80% occur once, and the top ten carry 4.5% to 7.5%. Antigens for these TCRs are unknown. Time point specified: week 11, during vaccination. The study gave 300 ug of mutant IDH1 20-mer peptide per vaccine dose, with topical imiquimod. The source was PBMCs, collected from a glioma patient whose treatment included an IDH1 peptide vaccine. The receptors were gathered from a man aged 50 to 60 with glioma.

The chain combines TRBV7-2 with TRBJ2-5, with TRBD1 as a possible D gene (6 bases). With 2 bases removed from V and 2 bases from J, the gap between germline ends came to 9 bases. Germline V gene data show CDR1 as SGHTA and CDR2 as FQGNSA. This CDR3 region has 14 residues. This CDR3 is CASSLSQGQETQYF. The CDR3 DNA is TGTGCCAGCAGCTTATCACAGGGTCAAGAGACCCAGTACTTC.

The chain uses TRBV21-1 and TRBJ2-1; no DNA check was done on the table's D call, TRBD1. TRBV21-1 is termed a pseudogene. CDR3 size: 18 residues. CDR3 sequence: CASSKATPQGRPGDEQFF. The CDR3 coding sequence is TGTGCCAGCAGCAAAGCGACACCACAGGGGCGGCCCGGCGATGAGCAGTTCTTC.

This rearrangement joins TRBV29-1 to TRBJ2-2; the D gene is possibly TRBD2 (5 bases). The CDR3 length is 14 residues. Trimming stripped 4 bases from V and 0 bases from J, with 9 bases between. CDR1 and CDR2 (germline): SQVTM, ANQGSEA. The CDR3 reads CSVAGETNTGELFF. DNA of the CDR3: TGCAGCGTTGCCGGGGAGACGAACACCGGGGAGCTGTTTTTT.

The V call is TRBV7-9, the J call TRBJ1-1, with 8 bases fitting TRBD1. This CDR3 spans 13 amino acids. Germline V CDR1 and CDR2: SEHNR, FQNEAQ (reference sequence). Losses at the gene ends were 5 bases for V and 7 bases for J; bases not matched to a gene: 6. The CDR3, as DNA: TGTGCCAGCAGCCAGGACAGGGCTGGTGAAGCTTTCTTT. This sequence encodes CASSQDRAGEAFF.